The 28 T cell receptor beta chains presented below share a single source sample, sequenced in a study of T cells after yellow fever vaccination (dated by TCRdb to between 2018 and 2020). Library preparation was by 5' RACE. Sequencing relied on an Illumina HiSeq 2500. TCRdb passed the public sequencing reads through fastp at Q25 and MiXCR, retaining productive beta sequences. Each record represents a unique CDR3 protein, reported with the most common genes and DNA among its rows. This sample gives 320,000 or so distinct CDR3 sequences in total; 8.1% of them show up just once. The ten most abundant clones make up under 20% of the sample. The sample's treatment or condition label, in plain terms: live attenuated yellow fever vaccine strain. This specimen was PBMCs, taken about 41 days after the first yellow fever vaccination. All receptors derive from a man between 18 and 29 years old who received the YFV17D yellow fever vaccine.

This clonotype was found many times. The gene calls are TRBV5-1 and TRBJ2-1, with 8 positions matching TRBD1. CDR1 SGHRS and CDR2 YFSETQ come from the germline V gene. The CDR3 runs 15 residues. Trimming cost V 2 bases and J 0 bases; bases outside gene matches: 1. CDR3 coding DNA: TGCGCCAGCAGCTTCACAGGGGGCTCCTACAATGAGCAGTTCTTC. It yields the protein CASSFTGGSYNEQFF.

This clonotype has a handful of counts. The CDR3 loop reads CASSFWQYTDTQYF. The CDR3 nucleotides read TGTGCCAGCAGTTTTTGGCAGTACACAGATACGCAGTATTTT. This chain uses TRBV12-3 or TRBV12-4 with TRBJ2-3; D gene unclear. With 3 bases removed from V and 2 bases from J, the gap between germline ends came to 9 bases. This CDR3 comprises 14 residues.

This chain joins TRBV21-1 and TRBJ1-6; no DNA check was done on the table's D call, TRBD1. TRBV21-1 corresponds to a pseudogene. The CDR3 is 15 amino acids. The CDR3: CASSKKGQTNSPLHF. DNA of the CDR3: TGTGCCAGCAGCAAAAAGGGGCAGACGAATTCACCCCTCCACTTT.

This clonotype appeared a few times. The chain employs TRBV9 and TRBJ1-1, with D unclear. Germline CDR1 reads SGDLS; CDR2 reads YYNGEE. V lost 5 bases to trimming and J lost 0 bases, with 14 bases between them. The CDR3 covers 15 residues. CDR3 region: CASSAWPAMNTEAFF. The CDR3 region has the DNA TGTGCCAGCAGTGCCTGGCCAGCCATGAACACTGAAGCTTTCTTT.

This clonotype was counted between two and nine times. This sequence joins TRBV4-2 and TRBJ2-7; perhaps TRBD1 as D (6 bases). Germline V CDR1 and CDR2: LGHNA, YNFKEQ. Trimming cost V 0 bases and J 4 bases, with 13 bases left between them. The CDR3 covers 15 residues. This CDR3 reads CASSQEQGGLYEQYF. The CDR3 DNA follows: TGTGCCAGCAGCCAAGAACAGGGCGGGCTTTACGAGCAGTACTTC.

This chain joins TRBV2 and TRBJ1-3; weak D call: TRBD1 (6 bases). This CDR3 spans 15 amino acids. Germline CDR1 SNHLY, CDR2 FYNNEI. V lost 7 bases and J 0 bases, leaving 13 bases between the germline ends. CDR3 in DNA: TGTGCCAGCAAGACAGGACCCAGCTCTGGAAACACCATATATTTT. Its protein product is CASKTGPSSGNTIYF. Full variable domain (missing parts from reference TRBV2 and TRBJ1-3): EPEVTQTPSHQVTQMGQEVILRCVPISNHLYFYWYRQILGQKVEFLVSFYNNEISEKSEIFDDQFSVERPDGSNFTLKIRSTKLEDSAMYFCASKTGPSSGNTIYFGEGSWLTVV.

This chain joins TRBV27 and TRBJ1-1; maybe TRBD1 (5 bases). CDR3 length: 12 residues. Trimming removed 10 bases at V and 5 bases at J, with 14 bases between. Germline CDR1 reads MNHEY; CDR2 reads SMNVEV (reference sequence). CDR3 DNA sequence: TGTGCCACTAAAGCGGGGGGAACTGAAGCTTTCTTT. Protein sequence: CATKAGGTEAFF.

The genes are TRBV20-1 and TRBJ1-2, with D perhaps TRBD1 (5 bases). The germline V gene has CDR1 DFQATT and CDR2 SNEGSKA (reference sequence). The CDR3 extends over 15 amino acids. Trimming pared 0 bases from V and 6 bases from J, leaving 17 bases between. CDR3 nucleotide sequence: TGCAGTGCTAGAGATCCCGCGGGGAGAGGGGATGGCTACACCTTC. Protein: CSARDPAGRGDGYTF.

The chain uses TRBV3-1 and TRBJ2-7; 11 positions match TRBD2. Trimming cost V 4 bases and J 5 bases; bases outside gene matches: 4. This CDR3 region has 14 residues. Germline lookup yields CDR1 LGHDT and CDR2 YNNKEL (reference sequence). CDR3 loop: CASSLAGGPHEQYF. CDR3 bases: TGTGCCAGCAGCCTAGCGGGGGGGCCCCACGAGCAGTACTTC.

The rearrangement uses TRBV9 and TRBJ2-7; a weak D match, TRBD2 (5 bases). V was trimmed by 0 bases and J by 3 bases, leaving 7 bases between them. The CDR3 has 13 residues. CDR1 is SGDLS, CDR2 YYNGEE, per germline. As DNA, the CDR3 is TGTGCCAGCAGCGTAGGCGAGGGCTACGAGCAGTACTTC. Translated: CASSVGEGYEQYF.

This clonotype showed up many times. The genes are TRBV5-5 and TRBJ2-3; D may match TRBD1 or TRBD2 (5 bases each). CDR1 and CDR2 (germline): SGHKS, YYEKEE (reference sequence). V lost 7 bases and J lost 2, with 14 bases in between. This CDR3 region has 14 residues. CDR3 region: CASVPQGVTDTQYF. The CDR3 coding sequence is TGTGCCAGCGTGCCCCAGGGAGTCACAGATACGCAGTATTTT.

The V gene is TRBV19, the J gene TRBJ1-5; D unclear. The CDR3 runs to 13 residues. The V gene lost 3 bases and the J gene lost 3 bases, with 6 bases spanning the gap. Germline CDR1 reads LNHDA; CDR2 reads SQIVND (reference sequence). This CDR3 is CASSIQNNQPQHF. The CDR3 nucleotides read TGTGCCAGTAGTATTCAGAACAATCAGCCCCAGCATTTT.

This clonotype has more than one count but fewer than ten. The chain employs TRBV6-5 and TRBJ1-5, with D perhaps TRBD1 (6 bases). Trimming pared 2 bases from V and 0 bases from J, leaving 8 bases between. Per the germline V gene, CDR1 is MNHEY and CDR2 is SVGAGI. The CDR3 extends over 15 amino acids. The CDR3 sequence: CASSYGQYSNQPQHF. CDR3 sequence (DNA): TGTGCCAGCAGTTACGGACAGTATAGCAATCAGCCCCAGCATTTT.

As concerns this clonotype: Being one base from a much bigger clone, this may be a read error. The chain couples TRBV4-3 to TRBJ2-4, with D possibly called TRBD1 or TRBD2 (6 bases each). Trimming cost V 0 bases and J 2 bases, with 8 bases left between them. The CDR3 contains 15 residues. Germline lookup yields CDR1 LGHNA and CDR2 YSLEER. The CDR3 DNA is TGCGCCAGCAGCCAAGATGGGGGGCCCAAAAACATTCAGTACTTC. Translation gives CASSQDGGPKNIQYF.

This clonotype was observed a handful of times. V is TRBV20-1 and J is TRBJ2-1; 7 bases line up with TRBD2. V gave up 4 bases and J gave up 0 bases; unmatched junction bases: 6. Per germline, CDR1 DFQATT and CDR2 SNEGSKA (reference sequence). This CDR3 is built from 15 residues. CDR3 nucleotides: TGCAGTGCTACTAAAGCGGGGAGCTCCTACAATGAGCAGTTCTTC. Translated, it gives CSATKAGSSYNEQFF.

This clonotype came up a few times. The final CDR3 position lacks the conserved phenylalanine or tryptophan, pointing to a likely read error. It is unclear where the CDR3 begins or ends on the DNA, so no DNA is shown, and the CDR3 is as TCRdb lists it. The J gene is TRBJ2-7, the V gene TRBV7-8; TRBD2, the table's D call, was not compared with the DNA. The CDR3 totals 13 residues, both ends included. Germline-derived CDR1 and CDR2 are SGHVS and FQNEAQ. Here the CDR3 reads CASSLTETKGQDI.

The V call is TRBV19, the J call TRBJ2-7; D not certain. Trimming stripped 6 bases from V and 4 bases from J, with 10 bases between. The CDR3 is 12 residues long. Germline CDR1 LNHDA, CDR2 SQIVND (reference sequence). Here the CDR3 reads CASRGNWYEQYF. The CDR3 bases are TGTGCCAGTAGAGGGAATTGGTACGAGCAGTACTTC. Full variable domain (remainder filled in from reference TRBV19 and TRBJ2-7): DGGITQSPKYLFRKEGQNVTLSCEQNLNHDAMYWYRQDPGQGLRLIYYSQIVNDFQKGDIAEGYSVSREKKESFPLTVTSAQKNPTAFYLCASRGNWYEQYFGPGTRLTVT.

This clonotype was seen a handful of times. The genes are TRBV27 and TRBJ2-7; D gene ambiguous. The V gene's germline CDR1 is MNHEY and CDR2 SMNVEV (reference sequence). The germline V and J ends were trimmed by 5 bases and 4 bases, with 12 bases remaining between them. CDR3 length: 13 residues. The CDR3 sequence: CASSPAAKYEQYF. The DNA of the CDR3 is TGTGCCAGCAGTCCGGCAGCTAAGTACGAGCAGTACTTC.

The table lists this clonotype with a few counts. The rearrangement joins TRBV18 to TRBJ2-4; a weak D match, TRBD1 (5 bases). This CDR3 has 15 residues. Deletions cut 6 bases from V and 4 bases from J, with 16 bases between. CDR1 is KGHSH, CDR2 LQKENI, per germline. The CDR3 nucleotides are TGTGCCAGCTCCCTTAACCCAGGGCGAAAAAACATTCAGTACTTC. It yields the protein CASSLNPGRKNIQYF.

The sample holds a few counts of this clonotype. The V and J genes are TRBV5-1 and TRBJ2-1; possibly TRBD2 for D (6 bases). V lost 0 bases and J 2 bases, leaving 9 bases between the germline ends. This CDR3 is 15 amino acids long. Germline values: CDR1 SGHRS, CDR2 YFSETQ. In nucleotides, the CDR3 is TGCGCCAGCAGCTTGGCCTGGGAGGCCTACAATGAGCAGTTCTTC. Encoded protein: CASSLAWEAYNEQFF.

This clonotype was observed a few times. The chain has TRBV6-5 and TRBJ1-1; tentative D call: TRBD1 (5 bases). This CDR3 has 14 residues. Looked up from germline, CDR1 is MNHEY and CDR2 is SVGAGI. Trimming removed 0 bases from V and 6 bases from J, with 11 bases in between. CDR3 loop: CASSYSSGTPEAFF. For the CDR3, the DNA is TGTGCCAGCAGTTACTCTTCAGGGACCCCTGAAGCTTTCTTT.

CDR3 DNA: TGCGCCAGCAGCTGGGACAGGGGTTTTTCGGGGGAGCTGTTTTTT. Its translation: CASSWDRGFSGELFF. The chain is built from TRBV4-1 and TRBJ2-2; 10 bases align to TRBD1. The CDR3 spans 15 residues. CDR1 is MGHRA, CDR2 YSYEKL, per germline. V lost 5 bases, J lost 8 bases, and 8 bases stayed unmatched.

This clonotype turned up a few times. The gene calls are TRBV7-9 and TRBJ2-1, with TRBD2 identical over 13 bases. The CDR3 is 16 amino acids. Germline V gene lookup returns CDR1 SEHNR and CDR2 FQNEAQ (reference sequence). Losses at the gene ends were 5 bases for V and 8 bases for J; bases not matched to a gene: 9. CDR3 bases: TGTGCCAGCAGCATTACTAGCGGGGGGGCTAATCATGAGCAGTTCTTC. This sequence encodes CASSITSGGANHEQFF.

The J gene is TRBJ2-1, the V gene TRBV6-2 or TRBV6-3, with 8 bases fitting TRBD2. This CDR3 is 16 amino acids long. V lost 5 bases and J lost 2; bases outside the gene matches: 8. Looked up from germline, CDR1 is MNHEY and CDR2 is SVGEGT. The DNA for the CDR3 is TGTGCCAGCAGTCGACTGACGGGGGGGCCCTACAATGAGCAGTTCTTC. It encodes CASSRLTGGPYNEQFF.

This clonotype was seen more than once but under ten times. The gene calls are TRBV7-8 and TRBJ1-4, with unresolved D. Germline values: CDR1 SGHVS, CDR2 FQNEAQ. V was pared by 1 base and J by 10 bases, with 19 bases between. This CDR3 contains 16 residues. CDR3 sequence: CASSLGSVFPVRKLFF. The CDR3 DNA is TGTGCCAGCAGCTTAGGTTCGGTTTTCCCGGTTCGAAAACTGTTTTTT.

The rearrangement uses TRBV6-1 and TRBJ2-5, with 7 bases matching TRBD2. Per the germline V gene, CDR1 is MNHNS and CDR2 is SASEGT. V trimming: 6 bases; J trimming: 4 bases; junction bases outside the gene matches: 8. The CDR3 runs to 14 residues. CDR3 region: CASRQTRGRETQYF. DNA for the CDR3: TGTGCCAGCAGACAGACGCGGGGGAGAGAGACCCAGTACTTC.

This clonotype was counted ten times or more. The V call is TRBV5-1, the J call TRBJ2-3; 9 nucleotides match TRBD1. Germline V gene data show CDR1 as SGHRS and CDR2 as YFSETQ. After removal of 4 bases from V and 4 bases from J, the junction contained 4 bases not matched to a gene. This CDR3 has 14 amino acids. CDR3 in amino acids: CASSRDREADTQYF. CDR3 bases: TGCGCCAGCAGCCGGGACAGGGAGGCAGATACGCAGTATTTT.

There are many counts of this clonotype. CDR3 region: CATSLAGATDTQYF. In nucleotides, the CDR3 is TGTGCCACCTCCTTAGCGGGGGCAACAGATACGCAGTATTTT. The chain carries TRBV10-3 and TRBJ2-3; 9 nucleotides align to TRBD2. Germline assignment: CDR1 ENHRY and CDR2 SYGVKD. The CDR3 loop spans 14 amino acids. V lost 10 bases and J lost 3; bases outside the gene matches: 8.